This is a list of T cell receptor beta chains from one sample in a study of blood T cell repertoires in COVID-19. The data were produced by immunoSEQ multiplex PCR, yet TCRdb's version contains in-frame clones alone and is incomplete. The top ten hold 7.3% of the sample, which has nearly 70,000 clones, 91% seen once. What was sequenced was peripheral blood. The receptors come from a man aged 35-49 years with COVID-19, enrolled during active disease. Both conserved end residues are part of each CDR3.

v_gene,CDR3aa
TRBV10-3,CAISDGQQGGETQYF
TRBV19,CASRLLARGSDGYTF
TRBV5-5,CASSLGTSGGSSYEQYF
TRBV27,CASTAAPGGGENIQYF
TRBV6-5,CASSYSLGIANVLTF
TRBV19,CASSPWDSKSEQYF
TRBV5-1,CASSLLVSDEQFF
TRBV5-1,CASSDGTSDQPQHF
TRBV5-1,CASSFVESGANVLTF
TRBV28,CASVRDGGYGYTF
TRBV4-1,CASSQRTGDSYEQYF
TRBV6-5,CASRDRVGNQPQHF
TRBV29-1,CSVPGGETQYF
TRBV10-3,CAIRLRPLNTEAFF
TRBV7-2,CASSLGGSNTGELFF
TRBV10-3,CAIRIDRVGYEQYF
TRBV2,CASKFSGKAGDQETQYF
TRBV7-9,CATRGSSGNTIYF
TRBV6-4,CASSDQGDTDTQYF
TRBV7-9,CASSLWGQGVRNSPLHF
TRBV30,CAWSVSGGNGYTF
TRBV14,CASSHDRQSSGNTIYF
TRBV18,CASSQGGAITDTQYF
TRBV5-6,CASSSQGNTEAFF
TRBV7-8,CASSFADDSPGEKLFF
TRBV12-3/TRBV12-4,CASSRGGEQFF
TRBV7-9,CASSSGLAGGIDEQFF
TRBV7-2,CASSLGGFLAANIQYF
TRBV18,CASTGTGTYEQYF
TRBV13,CASSLGRRDYGYTF
TRBV5-1,CASSLVIGGAHEQYF
TRBV11-1,CASSLGGQGGTDTQYF
TRBV2,CASSGLGVYSNQPQHF